The subject of this entry is one T cell receptor beta chain. Its target is not known. Barcoded TCR alpha and TCR beta cDNA libraries with UMIs came from 5'RACE using constant-segment primers. TCRdb fed the 5' RACE reads into MiXCR, producing one record per CDR3 protein. The table shows a few hundred thousand distinct CDR3 sequences, with about 15% occurring only once. This sample was taken from a study of T-cell memory formation after mild COVID-19. Study observations and caveats: Pre-infection memory showed some responding clones, and this suggested that cross-reactive memory joined.

The CDR3 is 12 residues long. Germline CDR1 reads LGHDT; CDR2 reads YNNKEL (reference sequence). Trimming removed 3 bases from V and 11 bases from J, with 11 bases in between. The sequencing sample was made of PBMCs or a T cell subset sorted from them (not recorded which). J is TRBJ2-1 and V is TRBV3-1; D is perhaps TRBD2 (5 bases). This receptor was obtained from a man aged 18 to 35 who had mild COVID-19 (a few samples of this study predate the infection). Cell type and time point are not known. In DNA, the CDR3 is TGTGCCAGCAGCCAGGAGGTACGGAAGCAGTTCTTC. It encodes CASSQEVRKQFF.